This TCR beta chain was documented in a study of T cell responses to AZD1222 COVID-19 vaccine. Libraries were prepared by immunoSEQ multiplex PCR; TCRdb keeps only in-frame clonotypes and omits some of them. Of approximately 140,000 clones listed, roughly nine tenths are singletons. After removal of 4 bases from V and 4 bases from J, the junction contained 4 bases not matched to a gene. Germline V gene data show CDR1 as LNHDA and CDR2 as SQIVND (reference sequence). This CDR3 contains 16 residues. The receptor was derived from an adult in good health. The sequencing used peripheral blood, collected on day 0 of AZD1222 vaccination. The chain is built from TRBV19 and TRBJ2-3; 14 nucleotides line up with TRBD2. The CDR3 is CASSRTSGGPPDTQYF. In nucleotides, the CDR3 is TGTGCCAGTAGTAGGACTAGCGGGGGGCCCCCAGATACGCAGTATTTT.